This T cell receptor beta chain was found in a study of control samples from healthy donors and cancer patients. Germline-derived CDR1 and CDR2 are LGHDT and YNNKEL (reference sequence). The CDR3 spans 14 residues. V gave up 1 base and J gave up 3 bases, with 9 bases separating them. TCRdb's table, derived via immunoSEQ multiplex PCR, lists solely in-frame clones and lacks some. Of about 22,000 clones listed, roughly 83% were seen once; the top ten hold under 35%. Sequencing used PBMCs. The clonotype originates from a man in his 60s with head and neck cancer. The V and J genes are TRBV3-1 (or the pseudogene TRBV3-2) and TRBJ1-1; tentative D call: TRBD1 (5 bases). The CDR3 reads CASSQGGGDTEAFF. CDR3 DNA: TGTGCCAGCAGCCAAGGGGGGGGAGACACTGAAGCTTTCTTT.